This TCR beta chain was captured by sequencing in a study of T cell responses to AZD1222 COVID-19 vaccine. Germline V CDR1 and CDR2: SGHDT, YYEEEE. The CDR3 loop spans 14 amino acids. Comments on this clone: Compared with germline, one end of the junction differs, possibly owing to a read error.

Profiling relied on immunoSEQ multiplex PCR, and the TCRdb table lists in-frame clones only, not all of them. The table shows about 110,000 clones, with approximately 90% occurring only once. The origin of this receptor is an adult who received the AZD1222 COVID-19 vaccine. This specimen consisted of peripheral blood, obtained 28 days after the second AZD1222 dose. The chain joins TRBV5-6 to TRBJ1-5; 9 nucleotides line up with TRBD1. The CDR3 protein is CASSSTGGNRPQHF. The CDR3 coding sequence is TGTGCCAGCAGCTCAACAGGGGGCAATCGGCCCCAGCATTTT. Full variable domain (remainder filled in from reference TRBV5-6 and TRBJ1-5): DAGVTQSPTHLIKTRGQQVTLRCSPKSGHDTVSWYQQALGQGPQFIFQYYEEEERQRGNFPDRFSGHQFPNYSSELNVNALLLGDSALYLCASSSTGGNRPQHFGDGTRLSIL.